The T cell receptor (beta chain) under discussion was sequenced for a study of PD-1 blockade in classical Hodgkin lymphoma. Study at large: Patients got intravenous nivolumab 3 mg/kg every 2 weeks.

The CDR3 has 16 amino acids. The germline CDR1 and CDR2 sequences are SGHVS and FQNEAQ. V was clipped by 3 bases and J by 0 bases; unmatched bases: 5. Method: immunoSEQ multiplex PCR; TCRdb's copy keeps in-frame clones and lacks some. The repertoire consists of around 90,000 clones, with about three quarters occurring once and the leading ten covering over 7.5%. Overall study results and limits: It was reported that newly diagnosed patients had less baseline TCR diversity than healthy donors. Why the repertoires differ is still unclear, perhaps disease activity or prior therapy.

A word on this clone: What it binds is not known.

This sample's time point: cycle 4 day 1 (C4D1), after about 6 weeks of nivolumab. Each of the patients experienced relapse following autologous stem cell transplantation, and their brentuximab vedotin exposure differed. This chain connects TRBV7-8 to TRBJ2-1; 7 bases agree with TRBD1. The starting material was peripheral blood mononuclear cells (PBMCs), obtained before the fourth cycle of nivolumab. The source of this sequence is a human donor with classical Hodgkin lymphoma. Here the CDR3 DNA reads TGTGCCAGCAGCTTGAACAGGGGTAGCTCCTACAATGAGCAGTTCTTC. This translates into CASSLNRGSSYNEQFF.